A selection of T cell receptor beta chains follows, all from one sample in a study of T cell clones after liver transplantation. The method was immunoSEQ multiplex PCR; TCRdb's version includes in-frame clones alone and lacks a portion of them. The sample carries 55,000 or so clones, over 70% recorded once. The sample consisted of CD4+ T cells from blood, taken before liver transplant. These receptors all come from a human donor who received a liver transplant. Each CDR3 is given without its conserved first and last residue. D genes are given only for firm matches.

CDR3,D,V
ASSQKDSPYEQY,.,TRBV14
ASSLVTGGDDGYT,TRBD1,TRBV7-9
ASSLDRDTGELF,TRBD1,TRBV6-5
ASSRNTGELF,.,TRBV19
ASSPRTGKGSGANVLT,TRBD1,TRBV19
ASSRGGEDNQPQH,.,TRBV28
ASSLGGDNQPQH,.,TRBV28
ASSQGGTGMNTEAF,.,TRBV14
ASSPPGQGHEKLF,TRBD1,TRBV28
ASSTGIPVAKNIQY,.,TRBV11-2
ASSLAGNNEQF,.,TRBV11-2
ASSRKQGTYNEQF,.,TRBV14
ASTETVNTEAF,.,TRBV2
ASTGTGYTGELF,TRBD1,TRBV6-5
ASSNGTGNTIY,.,TRBV9
ASSAPGVRDTQY,.,TRBV2
ASSRGQGAAYEQY,TRBD1,TRBV5-8
ASSQGLAGETPDTQY,TRBD2,TRBV4-2
ASSDHTSGQGASGYT,TRBD1,TRBV6-1
ASSGDTLSYEQY,.,TRBV28
ASSRAGVNSYEQY,TRBD2,TRBV28
ASSFSRGRAGYT,TRBD1,TRBV27
ASSEAREVGSLH,.,TRBV6-1
AWSVIYTGGTEAF,.,TRBV30
ASSPRQRDSPLH,.,TRBV11-1
ASSSPRGAQYNEQF,.,TRBV28
AWSRGAGNIQY,.,TRBV30
ASSQTGREFTDTQY,TRBD1,TRBV5-6
ASSLTGRYEQY,.,TRBV6-1
ASSSFRDRVRGYT,TRBD1,TRBV5-6
ASSESGSTEAF,.,TRBV10-1
ASSLQGGYEQY,.,TRBV5-6
ASSSTTNPNTIY,.,TRBV5-4
ASSSGQGINEQF,TRBD1,TRBV6-6
ASSQARAVGELF,.,TRBV14